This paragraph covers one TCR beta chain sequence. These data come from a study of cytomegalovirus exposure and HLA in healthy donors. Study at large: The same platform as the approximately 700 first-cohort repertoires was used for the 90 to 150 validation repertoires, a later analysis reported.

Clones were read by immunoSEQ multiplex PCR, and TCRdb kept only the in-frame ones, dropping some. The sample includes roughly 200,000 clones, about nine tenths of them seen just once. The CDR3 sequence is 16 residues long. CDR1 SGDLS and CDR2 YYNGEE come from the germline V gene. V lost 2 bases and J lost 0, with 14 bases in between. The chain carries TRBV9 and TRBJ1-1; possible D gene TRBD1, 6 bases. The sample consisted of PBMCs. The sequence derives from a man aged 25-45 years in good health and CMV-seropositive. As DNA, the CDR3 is TGTGCCAGCAGCGTGGAGACAGGAAGACTGAACACTGAAGCTTTCTTT. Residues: CASSVETGRLNTEAFF.